Below, one T cell receptor (beta chain) is given with its context. Trimming stripped 0 bases from V and 0 bases from J, with 3 bases between. Germline CDR1 is LGHNA and CDR2 is YSLEER. CDR3 length: 13 residues. This sample was included in a study of blood T cell repertoires in COVID-19. Study-wide context: Samples came from the United States, Italy and Spain, spanning acute and convalescent COVID-19. PBMCs, B-cell-depleted T cells, or T cells provided the cDNA or gDNA that made up the material.

Original processing methods: Nucleated cell number was recorded as an estimate derived from reference gene primer amplification. Method: immunoSEQ multiplex PCR; TCRdb's copy keeps in-frame clones and lacks some. That table gives V, J and clone size, and the DNA gave D and trimming. Altogether 200,000 to 250,000 clones are present, approximately 90% being singletons, with the ten largest covering roughly 2.6%. Patients at the Seattle site were enrolled during active infection and followed longitudinally. The material sequenced was peripheral blood. The receptor was derived from a man aged 25 to 40 with COVID-19, enrolled during active disease. The chain carries TRBV4-3 and TRBJ2-7; unclear D gene. CDR3 region: CASSQDVSYEQYF. The CDR3 coding sequence is TGCGCCAGCAGCCAAGACGTCTCCTACGAGCAGTACTTC.